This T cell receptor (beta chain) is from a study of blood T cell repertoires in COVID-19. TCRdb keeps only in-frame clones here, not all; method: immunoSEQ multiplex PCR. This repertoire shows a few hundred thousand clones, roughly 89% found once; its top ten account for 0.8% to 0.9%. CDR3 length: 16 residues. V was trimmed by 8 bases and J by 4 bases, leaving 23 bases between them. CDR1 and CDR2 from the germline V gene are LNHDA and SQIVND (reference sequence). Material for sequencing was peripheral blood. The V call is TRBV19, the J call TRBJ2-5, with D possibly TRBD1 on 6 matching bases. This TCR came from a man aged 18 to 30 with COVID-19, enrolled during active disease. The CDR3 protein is CASQTGTRGRGETQYF. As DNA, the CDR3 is TGTGCCAGTCAAACCGGGACAAGAGGTCGGGGAGAGACCCAGTACTTC.